This passage covers 15 T cell receptor beta chains from one sample sequenced in a study of blood T cell repertoires in COVID-19. The protocol was immunoSEQ multiplex PCR, while the TCRdb copy is restricted to in-frame clones and leaves out a portion. The sample comprises about 130,000 clones, roughly 91% of which are singletons, and under 4.5% rests with the top ten. The sequenced material came from peripheral blood. All receptors derive from a man aged 55 to 70 with COVID-19, enrolled during active disease.

The rearrangement uses TRBV6-5 and TRBJ2-1, with D uncertain. CDR1 is MNHEY, CDR2 SVGAGI, per germline. The germline V and J ends were trimmed by 5 bases and 6 bases, with 17 bases remaining between them. This CDR3 region has 15 residues. The DNA for the CDR3 is TGTGCCAGCAGTAGAAGGCTAGATTCCGGCAATGAGCAGTTCTTC. Translated, it gives CASSRRLDSGNEQFF.

This clone was detected once. The chain couples TRBV30 to TRBJ1-1; TRBD1 agrees at 8 bases. Per the germline V gene, CDR1 is GTSNPN and CDR2 is SVGIG (reference sequence). This CDR3 contains 14 residues. The ends lost 0 bases at V and 5 bases at J; junction bases unmatched: 5. DNA of the CDR3: TGTGCCTGGAGTGTCGGACAGGGAGGGACTGAAGCTTTCTTT. Protein sequence: CAWSVGQGGTEAFF. Full variable domain (rest looked up from reference TRBV30 and TRBJ1-1): SQTIHQWPATLVQPVGSPLSLECTVEGTSNPNLYWYRQAAGRGLQLLFYSVGIGQISSEVPQNLSASRPQDRQFILSSKKLLLSDSGFYLCAWSVGQGGTEAFFGQGTRLTVV.

The V and J genes are TRBV12-3 or TRBV12-4 and TRBJ2-1; D not certain. CDR3 length: 12 residues. With 3 bases removed from V and 10 bases from J, the gap between germline ends came to 10 bases. CDR3 coding DNA: TGTGCCAGCAGTTTGACTTTTGGGGAGCAGTTCTTC. Amino acids: CASSLTFGEQFF.

The CDR3 spells CASSLVAQGATEAFF. The CDR3 DNA reads TGCGCCAGCAGCTTGGTGGCGCAGGGTGCGACTGAAGCTTTCTTT. This chain joins TRBV5-1 and TRBJ1-1; TRBD1 might be the D (5 bases). Per germline, CDR1 SGHRS and CDR2 YFSETQ. V lost 0 bases, J lost 5 bases, and 14 bases lay in between. The CDR3 covers 15 residues.

CDR3 nucleotide sequence: TGCAGCGTTGCCATCGCAGGGGCCTACTCTGGAAACACCATATATTTT. It codes for CSVAIAGAYSGNTIYF. This rearrangement joins TRBV29-1 to TRBJ1-3; possible D gene TRBD1, 6 bases. Germline V gene lookup returns CDR1 SQVTM and CDR2 ANQGSEA. This CDR3 is 16 amino acids long. V dropped 4 bases and J dropped 0 bases, with 16 bases sitting between them.

The rearrangement links TRBV7-9 to TRBJ1-4; weak D call: TRBD1 (6 bases). This CDR3 spans 16 amino acids. V shed 5 bases and J shed 7 bases, with 20 bases lying between them. CDR1 and CDR2 (germline): SEHNR, FQNEAQ (reference sequence). CDR3 nucleotides: TGTGCCAGCAGCCCTACCGCCGGGGGGGCGTCTGAAAAACTGTTTTTT. Translation: CASSPTAGGASEKLFF.

The chain links TRBV4-3 to TRBJ2-3; possibly TRBD2 for D (6 bases). V shed 4 bases and J shed 3 bases, with 14 bases lying between them. The germline gives CDR1 LGHNA, CDR2 YSLEER. This CDR3 is built from 15 residues. The CDR3 protein is CASSPGTRTTDTQYF. In nucleotides, the CDR3 is TGCGCCAGCAGCCCGGGGACTCGGACGACAGATACGCAGTATTTT.

The chain couples TRBV6-5 to TRBJ1-2, with 8 bases fitting TRBD1. Germline V gene data show CDR1 as MNHEY and CDR2 as SVGAGI. The V and J ends lost 4 bases and 7 bases, in that order; junction bases with no gene match: 11. The CDR3 loop spans 15 amino acids. In DNA form, the CDR3 reads TGTGCCAGCAGTTTCGCGACAGGGGCTAGTGGTGGCTACACCTTC. Its protein is CASSFATGASGGYTF.

The chain carries TRBV2 and TRBJ2-5, with D maybe TRBD1 (5 bases). The CDR3 is 14 amino acids. Germline V gene data show CDR1 as SNHLY and CDR2 as FYNNEI. Deletions cut 10 bases from V and 2 bases from J, with 17 bases between. The CDR3 is CATSWTKQQETQYF. The CDR3 DNA reads TGTGCCACCTCATGGACAAAACAACAAGAGACCCAGTACTTC.

The chain recombines TRBV28 with TRBJ1-5; D might be TRBD1 (6 bases). The length of the CDR3 is 12 residues. Trimming left V 8 bases short and J 4 bases short, with 9 bases between. Germline CDR1 and CDR2: MDHEN and SYDVKM. The CDR3 region is CASGGLNQPQHF. The CDR3 DNA is TGTGCCAGCGGGGGCCTTAATCAGCCCCAGCATTTT.

To note about this clone: The DNA is left out, because the CDR3 cannot be placed on it with certainty; the CDR3 is given as TCRdb lists it. The V and J genes are TRBV29-1 and TRBJ2-4; TRBD1, the table's D call, lacks a check against the DNA. Ends included, the CDR3 has 12 residues. Germline CDR1 reads SQVTM; CDR2 reads ANQGSEA. The CDR3 here is CSAFGQGAPQYF.

V gene TRBV3-1 (or the pseudogene TRBV3-2) combines with J gene TRBJ1-6; 8 positions agree with TRBD1. Trimming cost V 1 base and J 8 bases; bases outside gene matches: 7. The CDR3 runs to 16 residues. From germline, CDR1 is LGHDT and CDR2 YNNKEL (reference sequence). CDR3 amino acids: CASSQGRTGIHSPLHF. The CDR3 DNA is TGTGCCAGCAGCCAAGGGCGGACAGGGATTCATTCACCCCTCCACTTT.

This sequence joins TRBV5-8 and TRBJ2-5; 7 bases are shared with TRBD1. The CDR3 spans 15 residues. The V gene's germline CDR1 is SGHTS and CDR2 YDEGEE. J gave up 5 bases and V 5 bases, and 12 bases lay outside the gene matches. As DNA, the CDR3 is TGTGCCAGCAGACCGACAGGGAACCTTGGGGAGACCCAGTACTTC. Translation: CASRPTGNLGETQYF. The full variable domain, completed using reference TRBV5-8 and TRBJ2-5, is EAGVTQSPTHLIKTRGQQATLRCSPISGHTSVYWYQQALGLGLQFLLWYDEGEERNRGNFPPRFSGRQFPNYSSELNVNALELEDSALYLCASRPTGNLGETQYFGPGTRLLVL.

The chain joins TRBV7-2 to TRBJ1-5; D gene ambiguous. Trimming took off 0 bases at V and 0 bases at J, with 9 bases between the two ends. The germline V gene encodes CDR1 SGHTA and CDR2 FQGNSA. CDR3 length equals 16 residues. The DNA for the CDR3 is TGTGCCAGCAGCTTAGCTCCCCCGAGTAGCAATCAGCCCCAGCATTTT. Protein product: CASSLAPPSSNQPQHF.

The chain links TRBV24-1 to TRBJ2-3, with D unresolved. Germline CDR1 is KGHDR and CDR2 is SFDVKD. The CDR3 loop spans 15 amino acids. Trimming left V 1 base short and J 0 bases short, with 7 bases between. The CDR3 sequence: CATSDFLSSTDTQYF. In DNA form, the CDR3 reads TGTGCCACCAGTGATTTTTTATCGAGCACAGATACGCAGTATTTT.